The 15 T cell receptor beta chains in this list originate from one sample, sequenced in a study of T-cell reconstitution after alpha-beta-depleted transplantation in children (dated by TCRdb to about 2016). Library creation used PCR. The sequencer was an Illumina HiSeq 2500. TCR library preparation used molecular barcoding, with unique molecular identifiers applied to normalize quantification of the TCRbeta repertoire. The raw public reads went through TCRdb reprocessing: fastp at Q25, MiXCR clone calling, in-frame beta chains kept. Rows merge per CDR3 protein into single entries with the most common DNA and genes. The sample yields roughly 98,000 distinct CDR3 sequences; roughly a sixth were counted once. The top ten clonotypes cover roughly 21% of the sample. In light of the paper, this sample's treatment or condition label describes: allogeneic hematopoietic cell transplantation with graft depleted of TCRalphabeta T cells and CD19 B cells.

The sequencing used PBMCs, mostly from graft donor cells, collected 180 days after TCRalphabeta/CD19-depleted stem cell transplant. The receptors originated from a male patient aged 2-15 years who had a stem cell transplant for acute lymphoblastic leukemia, so the T cells may come from the graft donor.

This sequence joins TRBV24-1 and TRBJ2-5; the D call may be TRBD1 or TRBD2 (5 bases each). Germline CDR1 and CDR2: KGHDR and SFDVKD. V lost 4 bases to trimming and J lost 7 bases, with 15 bases between them. The CDR3 extends over 14 amino acids. CDR3 amino acids: CATSESGPPGTQYF. CDR3 sequence (DNA): TGTGCCACCAGTGAATCGGGACCGCCAGGGACCCAGTACTTC.

The sample holds a few counts of this clonotype. This chain uses TRBV6-1 with TRBJ2-7, with a tentative D call TRBD2 (5 bases). This CDR3 is built from 15 residues. Between the trimmed V and J ends, which lost 4 bases and 0 bases, there was a span of 13 bases. Germline V gene sequence: CDR1 MNHNS, CDR2 SASEGT. Here the CDR3 reads CASSAAGKSSYEQYF. DNA for the CDR3: TGTGCCAGCAGTGCGGCCGGGAAGAGCTCCTACGAGCAGTACTTC.

This clonotype showed up just a few times. The chain employs TRBV15 and TRBJ2-1, with 7 bases identical to TRBD1. Trimming at V came to 3 bases and at J to 4 bases, leaving 6 bases not matched to a gene. CDR1 and CDR2 (germline): LNHNV, YYDKDF (reference sequence). The CDR3 has 15 amino acids. Here the CDR3 reads CATSRDRRAYNEQFF. DNA for the CDR3: TGTGCCACCAGCAGGGACAGGCGAGCTTACAATGAGCAGTTCTTC.

The CDR3 here is CASRRQGGDTEAFF. The CDR3 nucleotides read TGTGCCAGCAGGCGACAGGGGGGGGACACTGAAGCTTTCTTT. The chain carries TRBV27 and TRBJ1-1; TRBD1 aligns across 9 bases. Germline V gene lookup returns CDR1 MNHEY and CDR2 SMNVEV (reference sequence). V dropped 6 bases and J dropped 3; count of bases not matched to a gene: 5. The CDR3 consists of 14 residues.

This clonotype was recorded at least ten times. The rearrangement links TRBV5-1 to TRBJ2-7; perhaps TRBD2 as D (5 bases). Germline CDR1 is SGHRS and CDR2 is YFSETQ. Trimming took off 1 base at V and 2 bases at J, with 7 bases between the two ends. The CDR3 runs to 13 residues. The CDR3 coding sequence is TGCGCCAGCAGCTTGCCGGGAACCTACGAGCAGTACTTC. It is translated as CASSLPGTYEQYF. The full variable domain, completed using reference TRBV5-1 and TRBJ2-7, is KAGVTQTPRYLIKTRGQQVTLSCSPISGHRSVSWYQQTPGQGLQFLFEYFSETQRNKGNFPGRFSGRQFSNSRSEMNVSTLELGDSALYLCASSLPGTYEQYFGPGTRLTVT.

This clonotype was seen ten or more times. CDR3 residues: CSARRGDLNYGYTF. DNA for the CDR3: TGCAGTGCTAGGAGGGGGGACCTTAACTATGGCTACACCTTC. The chain employs TRBV20-1 and TRBJ1-2, with D tentatively TRBD1 (6 bases). CDR3 length: 14 amino acids. Trimming removed 3 bases from V and 1 base from J, with 12 bases in between. CDR1 is DFQATT and CDR2 is SNEGSKA in the germline V gene (reference sequence).

This clonotype was recorded at least ten times. The gene calls are TRBV12-3 or TRBV12-4 and TRBJ1-1, with TRBD1 identical over 7 bases. The length of the CDR3 is 14 residues. V lost 7 bases, J lost 1 base, and 6 bases stayed unmatched. CDR3 nucleotides: TGTGCCAGCACCCCGACAGGGCGGAACACTGAAGCTTTCTTT. Amino acid sequence: CASTPTGRNTEAFF.

This clonotype was recorded at least ten times. This sequence joins TRBV5-1 and TRBJ2-5; the match to TRBD1 covers 7 bases. V was pared by 4 bases and J by 3 bases, with 9 bases of the junction left unmatched. This CDR3 is 15 amino acids long. Germline-derived CDR1 and CDR2 are SGHRS and YFSETQ. In nucleotides, the CDR3 is TGCGCCAGCAGCCCGGGATCCGGGACAGAAGAGACCCAGTACTTC. Its translation: CASSPGSGTEETQYF.

The rearrangement uses TRBV3-1 and TRBJ2-7, with D possibly called TRBD1 or TRBD2 (6 bases each). Trimming shortened V by 3 bases and J by 3 bases, and 18 bases separated the two germline ends. The germline CDR1 and CDR2 sequences are LGHDT and YNNKEL (reference sequence). CDR3 length equals 16 residues. CDR3 coding DNA: TGTGCCAGCAGCCAGATCCCGGGGGCCCAGTACTACGAGCAGTACTTC. Its translation: CASSQIPGAQYYEQYF.

In its sample, this clonotype was seen a few times. The chain links TRBV29-1 to TRBJ1-1, with D perhaps TRBD1 (5 bases). The CDR3 has 13 residues. The V gene's germline CDR1 is SQVTM and CDR2 ANQGSEA. Trimming shortened V by 4 bases and J by 3 bases, and 12 bases separated the two germline ends. The CDR3 nucleotides read TGCAGCGTTGGGAGGGGAGGGGACACTGAAGCTTTCTTT. Protein: CSVGRGGDTEAFF.

This rearrangement joins TRBV5-1 to TRBJ2-4, with D perhaps TRBD2 (7 bases). The CDR3 has 13 amino acids. Deletions cut 4 bases from V and 6 bases from J, with 11 bases between. The germline V gene encodes CDR1 SGHRS and CDR2 YFSETQ. The CDR3 reads CASSLGGGNIQYF. DNA of the CDR3: TGCGCCAGCAGCCTAGGGGGGGGAAACATTCAGTACTTC.

The chain combines TRBV5-1 with TRBJ1-3; no firm D call. V lost 0 bases and J lost 1, with 5 bases in between. CDR3 length: 14 amino acids. CDR1 is SGHRS, CDR2 YFSETQ, per germline. Here the CDR3 reads CASSLDPSGNTIYF. In DNA, the CDR3 is TGCGCCAGCAGCTTGGATCCTTCTGGAAACACCATATATTTT.

This clonotype has a handful of counts. The rearrangement joins TRBV5-6 to TRBJ2-1; D might be TRBD2 (5 bases). Germline V lookup: CDR1 SGHDT, CDR2 YYEEEE. This CDR3 spans 16 amino acids. Deletions cut 4 bases from V and 0 bases from J, with 14 bases between. The CDR3 region is CASSPRGVGSYNEQFF. The DNA of the CDR3 is TGTGCCAGCAGCCCCCGGGGAGTCGGCTCCTACAATGAGCAGTTCTTC.

The chain links TRBV19 to TRBJ2-5, with D perhaps assigned TRBD1 or TRBD2 (5 bases each). Trimming shortened V by 9 bases and J by 2 bases, and 10 bases separated the two germline ends. Germline V gives CDR1 LNHDA, CDR2 SQIVND (reference sequence). The CDR3 contains 12 residues. The CDR3 bases are TGTGCCAGCAGCGAGGGGCAAGAGACCCAGTACTTC. It is translated as CASSEGQETQYF.

This clonotype appeared many times. The rearrangement links TRBV20-1 to TRBJ1-5, with 9 bases identical to TRBD1. The length of the CDR3 is 17 residues. Per germline, CDR1 DFQATT and CDR2 SNEGSKA (reference sequence). Germline trimming cut 5 bases from V and 3 bases from J; bases unmatched to any gene: 14. CDR3 sequence: CSAPGGTGRLNNQPQHF. For the CDR3, the DNA is TGCAGTGCTCCCGGCGGGACAGGGAGGTTAAACAATCAGCCCCAGCATTTT.